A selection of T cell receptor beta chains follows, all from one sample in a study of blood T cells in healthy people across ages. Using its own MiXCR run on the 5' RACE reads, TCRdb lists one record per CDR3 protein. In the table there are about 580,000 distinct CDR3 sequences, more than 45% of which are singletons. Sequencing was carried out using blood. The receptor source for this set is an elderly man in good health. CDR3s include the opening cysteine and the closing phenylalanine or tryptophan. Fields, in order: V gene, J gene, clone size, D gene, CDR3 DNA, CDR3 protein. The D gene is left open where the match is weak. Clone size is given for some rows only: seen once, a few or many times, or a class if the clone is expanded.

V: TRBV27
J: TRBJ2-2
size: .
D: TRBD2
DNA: TGTGCCAGCAGTCCCAGCGCGAGTAGCGGGAGAAGGGACACCGGGGAGCTGTTTTTT
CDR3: CASSPSASSGRRDTGELFF

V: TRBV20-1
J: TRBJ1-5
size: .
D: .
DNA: TGCAGTGCTAGAGATTTCAGGGGTGACAATCAGCCCCAGCATTTT
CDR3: CSARDFRGDNQPQHF

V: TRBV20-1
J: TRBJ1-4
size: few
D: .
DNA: TGCAGTGCCCACAGTCAGTTGAATGAAAAACTGTTTTTT
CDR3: CSAHSQLNEKLFF

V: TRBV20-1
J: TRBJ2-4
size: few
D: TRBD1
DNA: TGCAGTGCCGGAGGACAGGGGACCTTAGCCAAAAACATTCAGTACTTC
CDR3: CSAGGQGTLAKNIQYF

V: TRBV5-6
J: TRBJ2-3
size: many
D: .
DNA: TGTGCCAGCAGCTTCAGCGAGGCGAGCACAGATACGCAGTATTTT
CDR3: CASSFSEASTDTQYF

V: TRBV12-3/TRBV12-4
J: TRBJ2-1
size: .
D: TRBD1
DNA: TGTGCCAGCAGGCCCGGGACAGGGGAGACGAATGAGCAGTTCTTC
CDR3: CASRPGTGETNEQFF

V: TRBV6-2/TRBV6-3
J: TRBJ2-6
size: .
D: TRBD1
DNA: TGTGCCACCAAGGACAGGAGCTCTGGGGCCAACGTCCTGACTTTC
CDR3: CATKDRSSGANVLTF

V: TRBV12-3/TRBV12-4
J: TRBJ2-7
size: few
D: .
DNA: TGTGCCAGCGGAATCCGGACCTTCTACGAGCAGTACTTC
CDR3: CASGIRTFYEQYF

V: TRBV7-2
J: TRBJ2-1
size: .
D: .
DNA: TGTGCCAGCTACCGTCCCGGGAGCCCTTGCCACAATGAGCAGTTCTTC
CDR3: CASYRPGSPCHNEQFF

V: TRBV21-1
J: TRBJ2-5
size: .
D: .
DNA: TGTGCCAGCAGCAAAGTCTTGGACGGTGTTAATCCCACATGGCAGTACTTC
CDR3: CASSKVLDGVNPTWQYF

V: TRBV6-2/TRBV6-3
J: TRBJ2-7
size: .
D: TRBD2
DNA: TGTGCCAGCCGCTCCCTCAGGACTAGCGGGACCTACGAGCAGTACTTC
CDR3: CASRSLRTSGTYEQYF

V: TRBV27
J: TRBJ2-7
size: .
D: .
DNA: TGTGCCAGCAGTCGCCCTGCGACGACGCCCTACGAGCAGTACTTC
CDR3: CASSRPATTPYEQYF

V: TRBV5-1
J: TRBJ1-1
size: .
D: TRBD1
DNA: TGCGCCAGCAGCCTGCCAGGGACAGGGGGCTTGAACACTGAAGCTTTCTTT
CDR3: CASSLPGTGGLNTEAFF

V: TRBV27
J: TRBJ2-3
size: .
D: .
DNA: TGTGCCAGCAGTCCCGGGCGGTCAGATACGCAGTATTTT
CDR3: CASSPGRSDTQYF

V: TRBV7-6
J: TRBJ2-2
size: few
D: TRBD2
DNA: TGTGCCAGCAGCTCCCGCTTAGCGGGAGGAGGAGGGGAGCTGTTTTTT
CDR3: CASSSRLAGGGGELFF

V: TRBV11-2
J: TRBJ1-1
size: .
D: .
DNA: TGTGCCAGCAGCTTAGATCCGGGTCGGCGCACTGAAGCTTTCTTT
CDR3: CASSLDPGRRTEAFF

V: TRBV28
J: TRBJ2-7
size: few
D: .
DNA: TGTGCCAGCAGTTTCTTCGCTTCGGGCAGGGGAACCTACGAGCAGTACTTC
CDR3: CASSFFASGRGTYEQYF

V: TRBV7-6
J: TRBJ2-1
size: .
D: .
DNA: TGTGCCAGCAGCCCGCGGGGTGTGACGGTTGTTGAGCAGTTCTTC
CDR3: CASSPRGVTVVEQFF

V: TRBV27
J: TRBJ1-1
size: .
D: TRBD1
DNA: TGTGCCAGCAGTTTACGCCGACAGGGCAACACTGAAGCTTTCTTT
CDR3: CASSLRRQGNTEAFF

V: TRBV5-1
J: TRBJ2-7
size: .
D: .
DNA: TGCGCCGGCAGCTTAGATATAGGGATCGAGCAGTACTTC
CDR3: CAGSLDIGIEQYF

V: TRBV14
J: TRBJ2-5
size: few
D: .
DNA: TGTGCCAGCAGCCAAGGAGGGGGGGTCCTACAAGAGACCCAGTACTTC
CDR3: CASSQGGGVLQETQYF

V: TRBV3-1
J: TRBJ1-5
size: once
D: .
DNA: TGTGCCAGCAGCGCTAACCCTAGCAATCAGCCCCAGCATTTT
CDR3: CASSANPSNQPQHF

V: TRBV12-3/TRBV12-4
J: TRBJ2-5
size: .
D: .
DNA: TGTGCCAGCAGTTTCCGAGCTTCTGGAGAGACCCAGTACTTC
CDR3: CASSFRASGETQYF

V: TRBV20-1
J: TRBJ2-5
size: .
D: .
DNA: TGCAGTGCCTTCCAGACAGCCTTACGGGAGACCCAGTACTTC
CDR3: CSAFQTALRETQYF

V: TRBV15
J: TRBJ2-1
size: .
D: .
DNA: TGTGCCACCAGCAGAGAACCGAGTGATGAGCAGTTCTTC
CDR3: CATSREPSDEQFF

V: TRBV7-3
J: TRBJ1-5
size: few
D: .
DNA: TGTGCCAGCAGCTTAACCAGTAATCAGCCCCAGCATTTT
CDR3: CASSLTSNQPQHF

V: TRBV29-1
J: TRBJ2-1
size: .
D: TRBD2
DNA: TGCAGCGTGACTAGCGGGGGAAACTCCTACAATGAGCAGTTCTTC
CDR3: CSVTSGGNSYNEQFF

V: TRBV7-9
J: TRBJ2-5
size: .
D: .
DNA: TGTGCCAGCAGCTTATGGCGACAGCGCCAAGAGACCCAGTACTTC
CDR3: CASSLWRQRQETQYF

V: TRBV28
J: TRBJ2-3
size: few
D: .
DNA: TGTGCCAGCGTCACAGGCACAGATACGCAGTATTTT
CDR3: CASVTGTDTQYF

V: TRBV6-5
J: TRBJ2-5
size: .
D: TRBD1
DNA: TGTGACAGCAGTCACGGGGACAGCCGAGAGACCCAGTACTTC
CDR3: CDSSHGDSRETQYF

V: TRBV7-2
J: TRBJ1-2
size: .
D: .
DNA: TGTGCCAGCAGCCCGCCTTCGGGGTCTGGCTACACCTTC
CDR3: CASSPPSGSGYTF

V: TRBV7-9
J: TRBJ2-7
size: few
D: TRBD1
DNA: TGTGCCAGCAGCTTAGCAGGGACAGGGGGCGTCGAGCAGTACTTC
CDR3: CASSLAGTGGVEQYF

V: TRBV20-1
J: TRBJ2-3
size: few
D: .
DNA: TGCACCATGGGACACGCTAGCACAGATACGCAGTATTTT
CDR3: CTMGHASTDTQYF

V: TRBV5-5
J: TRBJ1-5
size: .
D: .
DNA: TGTGCCAGCAGCCAAGTTGCGGGAAACCAGCCCCAGCATTTT
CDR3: CASSQVAGNQPQHF

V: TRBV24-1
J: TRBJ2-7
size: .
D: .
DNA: TGTGCCACCGGTGATTTTGGACACCGATACGAGCAGTACTTC
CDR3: CATGDFGHRYEQYF

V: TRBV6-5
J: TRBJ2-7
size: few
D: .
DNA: TGTGCCAGCAGACCCCCGGGGACCGAGGGCGAGCAGTACTTC
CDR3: CASRPPGTEGEQYF

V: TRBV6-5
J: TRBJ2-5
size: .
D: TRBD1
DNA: TGTGCCAGCAGTTCCCAAACCGGGACAGGGGGTGAGACCCAGTACTTC
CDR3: CASSSQTGTGGETQYF

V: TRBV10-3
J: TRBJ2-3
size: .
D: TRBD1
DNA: TGTGCCATCAGGCAGGGGGTCGGCACAGATACGCAGTATTTT
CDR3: CAIRQGVGTDTQYF

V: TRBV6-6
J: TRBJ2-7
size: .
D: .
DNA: TGCGCCAGCAGTTACCATTTAAGCCAAGCCTACGAGCAGTACTTC
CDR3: CASSYHLSQAYEQYF

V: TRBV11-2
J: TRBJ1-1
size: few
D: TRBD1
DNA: TGTGCCAGCAGCTCGACGGGACAGGGGAAGGGGAACACTGAAGCTTTCTTT
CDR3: CASSSTGQGKGNTEAFF

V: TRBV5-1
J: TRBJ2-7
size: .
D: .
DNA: TGCGCCAGCAGCTTCTTGGCACAGAGCAGCTCCTACGAGCAGTACTTC
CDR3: CASSFLAQSSSYEQYF

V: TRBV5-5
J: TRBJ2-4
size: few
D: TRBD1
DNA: TGTGCCAGCAGCTGGGGACAGGACGCAGTAGCCAAAAACATTCAGTACTTC
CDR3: CASSWGQDAVAKNIQYF

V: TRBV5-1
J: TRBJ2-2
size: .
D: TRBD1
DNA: TGCGCCAGCAGCTTGGAGGGACAGGGGGCCGGGGAGCTGTTTTTT
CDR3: CASSLEGQGAGELFF

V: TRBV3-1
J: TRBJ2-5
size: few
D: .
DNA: TGTGCCAGCAGCTCCCCGAGAACCCAGGAGACCCAGTACTTC
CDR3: CASSSPRTQETQYF

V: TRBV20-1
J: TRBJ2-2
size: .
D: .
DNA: TGCAGTGCTAGACCCGAGGGGGTCGGGGAGCTGTTTTTT
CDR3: CSARPEGVGELFF

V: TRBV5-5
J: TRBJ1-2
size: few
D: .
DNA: TGTGCCAGCAGCTTGGAGGTACTTGGTAATGGCTACACCTTC
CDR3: CASSLEVLGNGYTF

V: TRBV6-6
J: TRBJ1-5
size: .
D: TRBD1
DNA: TGTGCCAGCAGCCCACAGGGGGCGGGGGGGGATGGGCCCCAGCATTTT
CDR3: CASSPQGAGGDGPQHF

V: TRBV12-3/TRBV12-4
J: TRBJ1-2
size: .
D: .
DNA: TGTGCCAGCAGCCACGGAACAGGGAGCACCTATGGCTACACCTTC
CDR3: CASSHGTGSTYGYTF

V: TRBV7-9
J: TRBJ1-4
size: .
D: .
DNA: TGTGCCAGCAGCTTGGGGACCTCTCAGCGCAATGAAAAACTGTTTTTT
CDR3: CASSLGTSQRNEKLFF

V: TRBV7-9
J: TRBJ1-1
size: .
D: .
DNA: TGTGCCAGCAGCTTAGAGATGGGGCGAAGGGCTTTCTTT
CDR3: CASSLEMGRRAFF

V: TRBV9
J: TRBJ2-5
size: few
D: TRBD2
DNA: TGTGCCAGCAGCGTACAAACTAGCGGGGGCTCGGAGACCCAGTACTTC
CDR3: CASSVQTSGGSETQYF

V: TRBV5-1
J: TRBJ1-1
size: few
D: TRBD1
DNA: TGCGCCAGCAGCTCCGGGACAGGGGACCCAGAAGCTTTCTTT
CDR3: CASSSGTGDPEAFF

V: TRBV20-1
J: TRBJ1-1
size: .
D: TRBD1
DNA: TGCAGTGCTAGACCAGGGGGCTTGAACACTGAAGCTTTCTTT
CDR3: CSARPGGLNTEAFF

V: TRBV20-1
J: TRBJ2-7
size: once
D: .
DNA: TGCAGTGCTCCCTCGGGAAGTATCTCCTACGAGCAGTACTTC
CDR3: CSAPSGSISYEQYF

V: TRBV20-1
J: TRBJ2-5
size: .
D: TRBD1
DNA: TGCAGTGCTAGACCTCGGACAGGGGGCAGAGAGACCCAGTACTTC
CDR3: CSARPRTGGRETQYF